The T cell receptor beta chain under discussion was sequenced for a study of blood T cell repertoires in COVID-19 (dated by TCRdb to about 2020). For the study in its entirety: Collaborator samples came from the United States, Italy and Spain and covered acute and convalescent phases of COVID-19. HLA class I and class II types, where available, came from metadata supplied by the sample provider rather than from assay-based typing. Subjects who had been exposed to COVID-19, were actively infected with it, or had recovered from it provided the deeply sampled blood TCRbeta repertoires that made up the dataset. The sample metadata nearly always contained a de-identified subject ID, COVID-19 status, age in years and sex. The repertoires were released in a freely available public database meant as a resource for research on the immune response to SARS-CoV-2. Samples came from the ongoing ImmuneRACE study (first 160 participants) plus 1,254 subjects from 6 global collaborators. The prospective study material was composed of cDNA or gDNA derived from T cells, B-cell-depleted T cells, or PBMCs. Summary of the overall study and its limitations: The amount of clinical and demographic metadata varied by source and participant and was provided uncurated.

Of note for this clone: The antigen it recognizes is unknown. Base-call qualities are not available, and no considerably larger clone is one nucleotide away.

Whole blood was collected in K2EDTA tubes by collaborating institutions according to the institutions' own protocols. For TCRbeta analysis, collaborators shipped samples as frozen whole blood, isolated PBMCs, or DNA extracted from either of those sample types. TCRbeta CDR3 regions were amplified from genomic DNA by means of the immunoSEQ Assay, a bias-controlled multiplex PCR. On the study's bioinformatics: Nucleated cell counts per sample were estimated from amplification of reference gene primers within the assay. To quantify the absolute abundance of each unique TCRbeta CDR3 rearrangement, sequence reads were collapsed and filtered. For each sample, productive Simpson clonality was calculated as the square root of Simpson's diversity index over productive rearrangements. This immuneACCESS table, as held by TCRdb, lists in-frame sequences with V and J called but not all clones. Of the missing ones, under half trace to an unresolved V gene in checked studies; the others have no known cause. Clone size and the V and J calls come from that table; the DNA yielded D and trimming. The table for this sample lists 40,000 to 45,000 clones; 70% to 90% of them were counted only once. The ten biggest clones cover about 7.7% of the sample.

Material for sequencing was peripheral blood. The receptor comes from a man aged 60-69 years with active COVID-19.

The DNA sequence reads TGTGCCAGCAGCCCCCGCGGGACTAGCGGGAGTTACGAGCAGTACTTC. It translates to CASSPRGTSGSYEQYF. This sequence uses TRBV7-2 and TRBJ2-7, with 14 bases in between that match TRBD2. From its cysteine to its phenylalanine, the CDR3 spans 16 amino acids. Only the CDR3 portion is preserved as DNA: 48 bases, with reading frame beginning at the first base. Here V drops 5 bases and J drops 4 bases, and the junction holds 7 bases not matched to any gene. CDR1 and CDR2 are read off the germline V gene as SGHTA and FQGNSA.